What follows are 27 T cell receptor beta chains derived from one specimen sequenced in a study of neurological immune-mediated disorders. Time point denoted: longitudinal time-point 1 (baseline). TCRdb analysed the 5' RACE reads with MiXCR anew, one entry per CDR3 protein. Of 60,000 to 90,000 distinct CDR3 sequences in the sample, 10% were seen once. The specimen sequenced was PBMCs. The receptor set was obtained from a man under 40 in good health.

The chain combines TRBV3-1 with TRBJ2-7, with D maybe TRBD2 (6 bases). The CDR3 has 17 residues. Germline CDR1 reads LGHDT; CDR2 reads YNNKEL (reference sequence). Trimming took 4 bases from V and 1 from J, leaving 20 bases between them. CDR3 protein: CASSPSVGGVTSYEQYF. The CDR3 nucleotides read TGTGCCAGCAGCCCCTCGGTGGGAGGCGTCACATCCTACGAGCAGTACTTC.

Many counts were recorded for this clonotype. J is TRBJ2-1 and V is TRBV4-1; a possible D gene is TRBD2 (6 bases). Germline V gene sequence: CDR1 MGHRA, CDR2 YSYEKL. This CDR3 has 15 amino acids. Between the trimmed V and J ends, which lost 4 bases and 4 bases, there was a span of 14 bases. Written as DNA, the CDR3 is TGCGCCAGCAGCCCAGGCGGGATTCTATACAATGAGCAGTTCTTC. Translation gives CASSPGGILYNEQFF.

This clonotype has at least ten counts. Written as DNA, the CDR3 is TGTGCCAGCAGCCAAGATCGCGGCGGGATATCCTACAATGAGCAGTTCTTC. Translated, it gives CASSQDRGGISYNEQFF. The chain has TRBV3-1 and TRBJ2-1, with TRBD2 as a possible D gene (6 bases). CDR1 and CDR2 from the germline V gene are LGHDT and YNNKEL (reference sequence). The CDR3 has 17 residues. Trimming stripped 0 bases from V and 1 base from J, with 13 bases between.

This clonotype was found many times. The chain carries TRBV27 and TRBJ1-1, with 9 bases fitting TRBD1. V trimming: 6 bases; J trimming: 4 bases; junction bases outside the gene matches: 6. CDR1 is MNHEY, CDR2 SMNVEV, per germline (reference sequence). The CDR3 covers 14 residues. The CDR3 DNA follows: TGTGCCAGCAGGTTACTACAGGGGGCCACTGAAGCTTTCTTT. Translated, it gives CASRLLQGATEAFF.

This clonotype showed up many times. The rearrangement links TRBV12-3 or TRBV12-4 to TRBJ2-7, with 11 bases that match TRBD2. The CDR3 totals 19 residues. Trimming took 5 bases from V and 7 from J; bases not matched to a gene: 22. The CDR3 sequence: CASSPRGTATTLAGGEQYF. In nucleotides, the CDR3 is TGTGCCAGCAGTCCTAGGGGGACAGCCACTACTCTAGCGGGAGGAGAGCAGTACTTC.

This clonotype was observed many times. The gene calls are TRBV12-3 or TRBV12-4 and TRBJ2-1; D gene ambiguous. The CDR3 is 12 amino acids. Trimming shortened V by 6 bases and J by 9 bases, and 12 bases separated the two germline ends. The CDR3 DNA sequence: TGTGCCAGCAGGTCGGATTTTGGTGAGCAGTTCTTC. Protein: CASRSDFGEQFF.

This clonotype has ten or more counts. The chain joins TRBV27 to TRBJ2-1, with TRBD2 matching 7 bases. CDR3 size: 14 residues. J gave up 10 bases and V 3 bases, and 9 bases lay outside the gene matches. CDR1 is MNHEY, CDR2 SMNVEV, per germline (reference sequence). CDR3 DNA: TGTGCCAGCAGTTTCGCGGGAGCCCAGTGGGAGCAGTTCTTC. Its translation is CASSFAGAQWEQFF.

This clonotype was recorded many times. The CDR3 DNA is TGCAGTGCTGGGGTGGCGGGAGTAGAGACCCAGTACTTC. It codes for CSAGVAGVETQYF. The J gene is TRBJ2-5, the V gene TRBV20-1, with 7 bases aligning to TRBD2. The germline V gene has CDR1 DFQATT and CDR2 SNEGSKA (reference sequence). J was trimmed by 4 bases and V by 5 bases; bases with no gene match: 7. The CDR3 contains 13 residues.

J is TRBJ1-6 and V is TRBV7-3; D not certain. CDR3 length: 14 residues. Germline V gene sequence: CDR1 SGHTA, CDR2 FQGTGA. V shed 1 base and J shed 3 bases, with 4 bases lying between them. CDR3 sequence: CASSLIIYNSPLHF. CDR3 nucleotides: TGTGCCAGCAGCTTAATTATCTATAATTCACCCCTCCACTTT. Filled out from reference TRBV7-3 and TRBJ1-6, the complete variable domain reads GAGVSQTPSNKVTEKGKYVELRCDPISGHTALYWYRQSLGQGPEFLIYFQGTGAADDSGLPNDRFFAVRPEGSVSTLKIQRTERGDSAVYLCASSLIIYNSPLHFGNGTRLTVT.

The gene calls are TRBV18 and TRBJ2-7; 9 bases agree with TRBD1. With 0 bases clipped from V and 7 bases from J, the junction kept 4 bases outside the gene matches. CDR3 length: 14 amino acids. Germline V gives CDR1 KGHSH, CDR2 LQKENI. As DNA, the CDR3 is TGTGCCAGCTCACCACCACAGGGGGCGAAGGAGCAGTACTTC. Translating gives CASSPPQGAKEQYF.

The chain uses TRBV7-2 and TRBJ2-3, with TRBD2 matching over 11 bases. The ends lost 5 bases at V and 7 bases at J; junction bases unmatched: 5. The CDR3 extends over 14 amino acids. CDR1 and CDR2 from the germline V gene are SGHTA and FQGNSA. The CDR3 region has the DNA TGTGCCAGCAGCCGTACTAGCGGGAGTTATACGCAGTATTTT. Protein product: CASSRTSGSYTQYF.

This clonotype was detected many times. This sequence joins TRBV20-1 and TRBJ1-6; tentatively, D is TRBD1 (5 bases). There are 14 residues in the CDR3. CDR1 and CDR2 (germline): DFQATT, SNEGSKA (reference sequence). Deletions cut 6 bases from V and 8 bases from J, with 17 bases between. Written as DNA, the CDR3 is TGCAGTGCCGGAGCGGGGGGAGTTTATTCACCCCTCCACTTT. It encodes CSAGAGGVYSPLHF.

This clonotype was observed at least ten times. The genes are TRBV5-1 and TRBJ2-1; 9 bases match TRBD2. Germline V CDR1 and CDR2: SGHRS, YFSETQ. The V gene end was trimmed by 1 base and the J gene end by 8 bases; junction bases not matched to a gene: 4. The CDR3 is 14 residues long. The CDR3 loop is CASSLLAGTDEQFF. For the CDR3, the DNA is TGCGCCAGCAGCTTGCTAGCGGGAACCGATGAGCAGTTCTTC.

There are many counts of this clonotype. The chain has TRBV5-1 and TRBJ1-1, with 7 bases lining up with TRBD1. Germline-derived CDR1 and CDR2 are SGHRS and YFSETQ. The trim removed 0 bases at V and 1 base at J, leaving 3 bases unmatched. CDR3 length equals 15 residues. The CDR3 DNA reads TGCGCCAGCAGCTTGGGTAACAGGGGGAACACTGAAGCTTTCTTT. It translates to CASSLGNRGNTEAFF.

This clonotype was counted many times. The chain employs TRBV7-8 and TRBJ2-5, with 8 bases lining up with TRBD2. Germline V gene data show CDR1 as SGHVS and CDR2 as FQNEAQ. This CDR3 has 15 amino acids. J lost 4 bases, V lost 3 bases, and 7 bases had no gene match. The CDR3 loop is CASSFLAGRGETQYF. The CDR3 bases are TGTGCCAGCAGCTTTCTAGCGGGCAGGGGAGAGACCCAGTACTTC.

This clonotype was counted ten times or more. The chain joins TRBV29-1 to TRBJ2-3; 10 nucleotides match TRBD2. This CDR3 has 15 amino acids. Per the germline V gene, CDR1 is SQVTM and CDR2 is ANQGSEA. V was pared by 7 bases and J by 5 bases, with 12 bases of the junction left unmatched. CDR3 sequence: CSAAPGLAVGDTQYF. In DNA, the CDR3 is TGCAGCGCCGCCCCTGGACTAGCGGTTGGAGATACGCAGTATTTT.

Remarks on this clonotype: The germline gene is not matched at one end of the junction; a read error may be the cause. V is TRBV11-2 and J is TRBJ1-1, with 8 bases aligning to TRBD1. CDR1 SGHAT and CDR2 FQNNGV come from the germline V gene. This CDR3 is 15 amino acids long. CDR3 nucleotide sequence: TGTGTCAGCAGCTCAGGGGCGACAGGGGTCACTGAAGCTTTCTTT. Its protein is CVSSSGATGVTEAFF.

V usage is TRBV19 and J usage is TRBJ2-7; D remains unclear. V lost 8 bases, J lost 6 bases, and 14 bases lay in between. The V gene's germline CDR1 is LNHDA and CDR2 SQIVND (reference sequence). This CDR3 is built from 12 residues. The CDR3 nucleotides read TGTGCCAGTGAGGACGGGTCCGGCGAGCAGTACTTC. Amino acid sequence: CASEDGSGEQYF.

This clonotype was seen at least ten times. The rearrangement joins TRBV6-1 to TRBJ2-7, with D hard to call. The CDR3 covers 14 residues. Trimming took 4 bases from V and 3 from J, leaving 13 bases between them. Germline V gene sequence: CDR1 MNHNS, CDR2 SASEGT. The DNA of the CDR3 is TGTGCCAGCAGTGCAGAGATGTGGAACTACGAGCAGTACTTC. Translated: CASSAEMWNYEQYF.

This clonotype occurred many times. The V call is TRBV11-1, the J call TRBJ2-1; 13 bases match TRBD2. The trim removed 5 bases at V and 12 bases at J, leaving 10 bases unmatched. Germline CDR1 is SGHAT and CDR2 is FQDESV (reference sequence). This CDR3 contains 15 residues. The chain's CDR3 is CASSPSLAGGSWQFF. The DNA of the CDR3 is TGTGCCAGCAGCCCATCACTAGCGGGAGGGTCGTGGCAGTTCTTC. Together with reference TRBV11-1 and TRBJ2-1, the CDR3 gives the full variable domain: EAEVAQSPRYKITEKSQAVAFWCDPISGHATLYWYRQILGQGPELLVQFQDESVVDDSQLPKDRFSAERLKGVDSTLKIQPAELGDSAMYLCASSPSLAGGSWQFFGPGTRLTVL.

This clonotype was detected ten times or more. V and J are TRBV6-2 or TRBV6-3 and TRBJ2-1; perhaps TRBD2 as D (6 bases). Trimming pared 2 bases from V and 8 bases from J, leaving 13 bases between. This CDR3 spans 14 amino acids. Germline V gene data show CDR1 as MNHEY and CDR2 as SVGEGT. The CDR3 DNA reads TGTGCCAGCAGTTACGTGTGGGGAGGCGATGAGCAGTTCTTC. Translation: CASSYVWGGDEQFF.

This clonotype was recorded many times. The genes are TRBV6-5 and TRBJ2-3, with 14 bases identical to TRBD2. Germline-derived CDR1 and CDR2 are MNHEY and SVGAGI. The CDR3 loop spans 17 amino acids. V shed 4 bases and J 3 bases; nucleotides not matched to a gene: 6. The DNA of the CDR3 is TGTGCCAGCAGTTCAGGACTAGCGGGAGGTTGGACAGATACGCAGTATTTT. Translating gives CASSSGLAGGWTDTQYF.

This clonotype came up many times. The CDR3 coding sequence is TGCAGCGTTGAAGATGGGGCAGGGGTGAACACTGAAGCTTTCTTT. Encoded protein: CSVEDGAGVNTEAFF. The rearrangement joins TRBV29-1 to TRBJ1-1; perhaps TRBD1 as D (6 bases). The CDR3 covers 15 residues. Deletions cut 0 bases from V and 0 bases from J, with 11 bases between. Germline-derived CDR1 and CDR2 are SQVTM and ANQGSEA.

The V call is TRBV14, the J call TRBJ2-3; D may match TRBD1 or TRBD2 (5 bases each). The ends were cut back, 1 base at V and 12 bases at J, with 20 bases in the middle. The CDR3 extends over 15 amino acids. The V gene's germline CDR1 is SGHDN and CDR2 FVKESK. DNA of the CDR3: TGTGCCAGCAGCCAAGTGATCAGGAGTGGGGGTACACAGTATTTT. Translating gives CASSQVIRSGGTQYF. Variable domain in full (rest from reference TRBV14 and TRBJ2-3): EAGVTQFPSHSVIEKGQTVTLRCDPISGHDNLYWYRRVMGKEIKFLLHFVKESKQDESGMPNNRFLAERTGGTYSTLKVQPAELEDSGVYFCASSQVIRSGGTQYFGPGTRLTVL.

In this sample, this clonotype turned up many times. This chain joins TRBV7-2 and TRBJ1-2; D is unclear. V lost 1 base to trimming and J lost 7 bases, with 13 bases between them. CDR1 and CDR2 from the germline V gene are SGHTA and FQGNSA. CDR3 length: 14 residues. The CDR3 is CASSLGGVPFGYTF. CDR3 DNA: TGTGCCAGCAGCTTAGGTGGGGTCCCGTTTGGCTACACCTTC.

This clonotype came up many times. CDR3 amino acids: CASSLQYSAKQGSGEQYF. For the CDR3, the DNA is TGTGCCAGCAGCTTACAGTACTCGGCGAAACAGGGTAGCGGAGAGCAGTACTTC. This chain uses TRBV7-2 with TRBJ2-7; tentatively, D is TRBD1 or TRBD2 (6 bases each). Germline CDR1 SGHTA, CDR2 FQGNSA. Trimming cost V 2 bases and J 7 bases, with 27 bases left between them. The CDR3 is 18 residues long.

V and J are TRBV10-2 and TRBJ2-1, with 10 nucleotides matching TRBD1. The CDR3 covers 15 residues. CDR1 and CDR2 from the germline V gene are WSHSY and SAAADI. The V segment lost 6 bases and the J segment 2 bases; nucleotides outside the gene matches: 4. CDR3 sequence (DNA): TGCGCCAGCAGCCACGACAGGGGGCCCTACAATGAGCAGTTCTTC. It translates to CASSHDRGPYNEQFF.